Below are 30 T cell receptor beta chains sequenced from a single sample in a study of blood T cell repertoires in COVID-19. Here immunoSEQ multiplex PCR was the method, and the copy in TCRdb shows in-frame clones only, minus some. The sample lists 200,000 to 300,000 clones, under 85% seen once, with roughly 5.5% in the top ten. Material: peripheral blood. These receptors came from a human donor in a cohort sampled during active COVID-19.

V usage is TRBV30 and J usage is TRBJ1-4, with 10 bases aligning to TRBD1. J gave up 6 bases and V 7 bases, and 5 bases lay outside the gene matches. Looked up from germline, CDR1 is GTSNPN and CDR2 is SVGIG (reference sequence). The CDR3 contains 13 residues. As DNA, the CDR3 is TGTGCCTCGACCGGGACAGGGGATGAAAAACTGTTTTTT. It encodes CASTGTGDEKLFF.

The chain combines TRBV7-2 with TRBJ2-7, with TRBD2 matching over 7 bases. The CDR3 contains 14 residues. With 2 bases clipped from V and 2 bases from J, the junction kept 3 bases outside the gene matches. CDR1 and CDR2 from the germline V gene are SGHTA and FQGNSA. CDR3 bases: TGTGCCAGCAGCTTAAGTGGGACTACCTACGAGCAGTACTTC. Its protein is CASSLSGTTYEQYF.

The rearrangement links TRBV6-5 to TRBJ2-5; D is perhaps TRBD2 (5 bases). Trimming pared 4 bases from V and 2 bases from J, leaving 8 bases between. CDR1 and CDR2 (germline): MNHEY, SVGAGI. The CDR3 is made up of 13 amino acids. The DNA of the CDR3 is TGTGCCAGCAGTTTACGGGAACAAGAGACCCAGTACTTC. Protein: CASSLREQETQYF.

The genes are TRBV28 and TRBJ2-6, with D perhaps matching TRBD1 (6 bases). CDR1 is MDHEN and CDR2 is SYDVKM in the germline V gene. Trimming stripped 5 bases from V and 4 bases from J, with 12 bases between. This CDR3 spans 15 amino acids. The CDR3 spells CASSLRGSGANVLTF. As DNA, the CDR3 is TGTGCCAGCAGTCTCAGGGGTTCCGGGGCCAACGTCCTGACTTTC.

The rearrangement links TRBV7-9 to TRBJ1-4, with 9 bases fitting TRBD1. The ends lost 4 bases at V and 2 bases at J; junction bases unmatched: 5. CDR1 SEHNR and CDR2 FQNEAQ come from the germline V gene (reference sequence). The CDR3 length is 16 residues. The CDR3 reads CASSYGQGSTNEKLFF. For the CDR3, the DNA is TGTGCCAGCAGCTACGGACAGGGGTCGACTAATGAAAAACTGTTTTTT.

The chain combines TRBV28 with TRBJ1-5; D possibly corresponds to TRBD1 (6 bases). The V gene's germline CDR1 is MDHEN and CDR2 SYDVKM. The length of the CDR3 is 16 residues. V lost 5 bases to trimming and J lost 11 bases, with 25 bases between them. As DNA, the CDR3 is TGTGCCAGCAGTCGCTATGGACAGAGCAGAATTCCGACCCAGCATTTT. This translates into CASSRYGQSRIPTQHF.

The chain joins TRBV5-1 to TRBJ2-7, with 8 bases matching TRBD1. CDR1 and CDR2 from the germline V gene are SGHRS and YFSETQ. With V trimmed by 2 bases and J by 7 bases, 8 bases remained unmatched. The CDR3 spans 14 residues. CDR3 DNA sequence: TGCGCCAGCAGCTTAGGTTGGACAGGGAGGGAGCAGTACTTC. This gives the protein CASSLGWTGREQYF.

This clone showed up just once. The gene calls are TRBV18 and TRBJ1-3; a weak D match, TRBD1 (5 bases). V dropped 0 bases and J dropped 2 bases, with 8 bases sitting between them. This CDR3 contains 15 residues. The germline V gene encodes CDR1 KGHSH and CDR2 LQKENI. This CDR3 is CASSPPAGPGNTIYF. CDR3 in DNA: TGTGCCAGCTCACCACCGGCAGGGCCTGGAAACACCATATATTTT.

V gene TRBV19 combines with J gene TRBJ1-2; 7 nucleotides agree with TRBD1. This CDR3 comprises 12 residues. J lost 7 bases, V lost 5 bases, and 4 bases had no gene match. In germline, CDR1 is LNHDA, CDR2 SQIVND (reference sequence). CDR3 loop: CASSLDRVGYTF. The CDR3 DNA reads as TGTGCCAGTAGTCTCGACAGGGTTGGCTACACCTTC.

This chain links TRBV28 with TRBJ2-1, with TRBD1 identical over 7 bases. The CDR3 loop spans 14 amino acids. CDR1 and CDR2 from the germline V gene are MDHEN and SYDVKM. The trim removed 11 bases at V and 2 bases at J, leaving 9 bases unmatched. DNA for the CDR3: TGTGCCTCCCAGGGGGTTTTTACCTACAATGAGCAGTTCTTC. Translation: CASQGVFTYNEQFF. The full variable domain, its missing parts supplied by reference TRBV28 and TRBJ2-1, is DVKVTQSSRYLVKRTGEKVFLECVQDMDHENMFWYRQDPGLGLRLIYFSYDVKMKEKGDIPEGYSVSREKKERFSLILESASTNQTSMYLCASQGVFTYNEQFFGPGTRLTVL.

V is TRBV19 and J is TRBJ2-1; the match to TRBD2 covers 11 bases. This CDR3 spans 16 amino acids. V lost 5 bases, J lost 0 bases, and 3 bases stayed unmatched. The germline gives CDR1 LNHDA, CDR2 SQIVND (reference sequence). The CDR3 region is CASSSTSGSSYNEQFF. In nucleotides, the CDR3 is TGTGCCAGTAGTTCAACTAGCGGGAGCTCCTACAATGAGCAGTTCTTC.

In this sample, this clone turned up a few times. Other DNA variants within this sample encode the same CDR3. The chain is built from TRBV19 and TRBJ2-5; D call uncertain. V was shortened by 1 base and J by 4 bases, with 4 bases between the two germline ends. Germline V gives CDR1 LNHDA, CDR2 SQIVND (reference sequence). The CDR3 sequence is 12 residues long. The CDR3 loop is CASSIGGETQYF. CDR3 sequence (DNA): TGTGCCAGTAGTATAGGCGGAGAGACCCAGTACTTC.

This clone occurred once. J is TRBJ1-2 and V is TRBV7-9, with 10 bases lining up with TRBD1. The CDR3 totals 14 residues. CDR1 and CDR2 from the germline V gene are SEHNR and FQNEAQ (reference sequence). The V gene end was trimmed by 5 bases and the J gene end by 6 bases; junction bases not matched to a gene: 6. CDR3 nucleotide sequence: TGTGCCAGCAGCGCGGGACAGGGGTTCGATGGCTACACCTTC. The encoded protein is CASSAGQGFDGYTF. The full variable domain, in which reference TRBV7-9 and TRBJ1-2 provide the parts outside the CDR3, is DTGVSQNPRHKITKRGQNVTFRCDPISEHNRLYWYRQTLGQGPEFLTYFQNEAQLEKSRLLSDRFSAERPKGSFSTLEIQRTEQGDSAMYLCASSAGQGFDGYTFGSGTRLTVV.

V usage is TRBV4-1 and J usage is TRBJ2-1; 11 nucleotides line up with TRBD2. The ends lost 4 bases at V and 6 bases at J; junction bases unmatched: 5. CDR3 length: 15 amino acids. CDR1 is MGHRA, CDR2 YSYEKL, per germline. The CDR3 DNA reads as TGCGCCAGCAGCCGGCTAGCGGGAGGTCCCAATGAGCAGTTCTTC. The encoded protein is CASSRLAGGPNEQFF.

This sequence joins TRBV11-3 and TRBJ2-3; the match to TRBD1 covers 10 bases. Germline CDR1 SGHNT, CDR2 YENEEA. Trimming at V came to 1 base and at J to 5 bases, leaving 3 bases not matched to a gene. The CDR3 covers 15 residues. CDR3 bases: TGTGCCAGCAGCTTAGGACAGGGGGCTGGAGATACGCAGTATTTT. Translation: CASSLGQGAGDTQYF.

V and J are TRBV2 and TRBJ2-1; 12 bases fit TRBD2. Trimming removed 6 bases from V and 7 bases from J; junction bases left unmatched: 4. The CDR3 extends over 14 amino acids. Germline values: CDR1 SNHLY, CDR2 FYNNEI. Here the CDR3 reads CASSLAGGPNEQFF. The CDR3 nucleotides are TGTGCCAGCAGCCTAGCGGGAGGGCCAAATGAGCAGTTCTTC.

This clone was seen a single time. The gene calls are TRBV28 and TRBJ1-5, with D possibly being TRBD1 (5 bases). This CDR3 region has 17 residues. Germline CDR1 is MDHEN and CDR2 is SYDVKM. The V end was cut by 1 base, the J end by 4 bases, with 17 bases between. The CDR3: CASSLSTLAGYNQPQHF. Written as DNA, the CDR3 is TGTGCCAGCAGTTTATCAACCCTGGCAGGGTATAATCAGCCCCAGCATTTT.

This chain uses TRBV20-1 with TRBJ2-2; D is undetermined. Trimming took off 3 bases at V and 4 bases at J, with 12 bases between the two ends. Germline lookup yields CDR1 DFQATT and CDR2 SNEGSKA (reference sequence). CDR3 length: 14 amino acids. The CDR3 coding sequence is TGCAGTGCTAGTAACAGTTTCCCCACCGGGGAGCTGTTTTTT. Protein sequence: CSASNSFPTGELFF.

The chain carries TRBV25-1 and TRBJ1-1, with D possibly being TRBD1 (6 bases). V was pared by 3 bases and J by 4 bases, with 12 bases between. This CDR3 comprises 14 residues. CDR1 MGHDK and CDR2 SYGVNS come from the germline V gene. In DNA, the CDR3 is TGTGCCAGCAGTGATCCTTGGGGGCGCACTGAAGCTTTCTTT. As protein: CASSDPWGRTEAFF.

The V call is TRBV2, the J call TRBJ2-1; 10 nucleotides match TRBD2. CDR3 size: 16 residues. V gave up 7 bases and J gave up 0 bases; unmatched junction bases: 6. CDR1 and CDR2 (germline): SNHLY, FYNNEI. This CDR3 reads CASIQRGGLSYNEQFF. The CDR3 coding sequence is TGTGCCAGCATCCAGCGGGGGGGCCTCTCCTACAATGAGCAGTTCTTC.

The chain links TRBV4-1 to TRBJ1-6, with D tentatively TRBD1 (5 bases). V shed 3 bases and J shed 0 bases, with 15 bases lying between them. CDR1 is MGHRA, CDR2 YSYEKL, per germline. The CDR3 is 18 amino acids. The CDR3 here is CASSHGGLRSSYNSPLHF. In DNA form, the CDR3 reads TGCGCCAGCAGCCACGGGGGACTGCGGAGCTCCTATAATTCACCCCTCCACTTT.

This clone has a handful of counts. The chain has TRBV7-2 and TRBJ2-1; 7 nucleotides match TRBD2. Germline V CDR1 and CDR2: SGHTA, FQGNSA. The CDR3 runs to 14 residues. Unmatched junction bases numbered 11, after V lost 10 bases and J lost 5 bases. The CDR3 sequence is CANKRGGVNNEQFF. The CDR3 DNA reads as TGTGCCAACAAAAGGGGAGGGGTGAACAATGAGCAGTTCTTC.

This chain joins TRBV6-1 and TRBJ1-1; no clear D gene. This CDR3 has 14 residues. CDR1 is MNHNS, CDR2 SASEGT, per germline. V was shortened by 2 bases and J by 1 base, with 8 bases between the two germline ends. The CDR3 DNA is TGTGCCAGCAGTGAATACAGATCGAACACTGAAGCTTTCTTT. Residues: CASSEYRSNTEAFF.

The chain couples TRBV19 to TRBJ1-2, with 7 bases that match TRBD1. Unmatched junction bases numbered 8, after V lost 4 bases and J lost 6 bases. The V gene's germline CDR1 is LNHDA and CDR2 SQIVND (reference sequence). This CDR3 comprises 14 residues. In DNA form, the CDR3 reads TGTGCCAGTAGTACTAACAGGGGCGATGATGGCTACACCTTC. This sequence encodes CASSTNRGDDGYTF.

The V call is TRBV28, the J call TRBJ1-2; TRBD1 is a possible D gene (6 bases). The CDR3 covers 14 residues. Trimming removed 2 bases from V and 3 bases from J, with 10 bases in between. The germline V gene has CDR1 MDHEN and CDR2 SYDVKM. CDR3 nucleotide sequence: TGTGCCAGCAGTTTAGGGGGGGCGGACTATGGCTACACCTTC. Translated: CASSLGGADYGYTF.

This rearrangement joins TRBV28 to TRBJ1-4; 9 bases line up with TRBD1. V was pared by 1 base and J by 7 bases, with 4 bases of the junction left unmatched. Per germline, CDR1 MDHEN and CDR2 SYDVKM. The CDR3 extends over 15 amino acids. In DNA form, the CDR3 reads TGTGCCAGCAGTTTATCGACAGGGGGGGGTGAAAAACTGTTTTTT. This sequence encodes CASSLSTGGGEKLFF.

In regard to this clone: Other DNA sequences in this sample translate to the same CDR3. The chain carries TRBV5-4 and TRBJ1-3; 8 nucleotides agree with TRBD1. CDR3 length: 19 amino acids. The J segment lost 0 bases and the V segment lost 2 bases, leaving 13 bases of the junction unmatched. From germline, CDR1 is SGHNT and CDR2 YYREEE (reference sequence). The CDR3 reads CASSLKWGRGPDSGNTIYF. For the CDR3, the DNA is TGTGCCAGCAGCTTAAAGTGGGGCAGGGGGCCTGACTCTGGAAACACCATATATTTT.

The rearrangement links TRBV11-2 to TRBJ2-6; D might be TRBD1 (6 bases). Trimming cost V 3 bases and J 2 bases, with 8 bases left between them. CDR1 is SGHAT and CDR2 is FQNNGV in the germline V gene. The CDR3 has 15 residues. CDR3: CASSFRTAGANVLTF. The DNA of the CDR3 is TGTGCCAGCAGCTTTAGGACAGCTGGGGCCAACGTCCTGACTTTC.

The chain couples TRBV7-2 to TRBJ1-1; D not certain. The germline CDR1 and CDR2 sequences are SGHTA and FQGNSA. This CDR3 has 11 residues. The V gene lost 3 bases and the J gene lost 8 bases, with 7 bases spanning the gap. The CDR3 DNA sequence: TGTGCCAGCAGCTTTCCAGGAGAAGCTTTCTTT. Its translation is CASSFPGEAFF.

This clone showed up just once. Other DNA sequences of this sample code for an identical CDR3. The chain combines TRBV5-4 with TRBJ2-7; TRBD1 matches 7 bases. The junction had 2 bases not matched to a gene; V was cut back by 3 bases and J by 2 bases. The length of the CDR3 is 13 residues. Germline CDR1 is SGHNT and CDR2 is YYREEE (reference sequence). CDR3 protein: CASSSQGAYEQYF. CDR3 DNA sequence: TGTGCCAGCAGCTCGCAGGGGGCCTACGAGCAGTACTTC.